A single sample is the source of the 17 T cell receptor beta chains below, sequenced in a study of blood T cell repertoires in COVID-19. The repertoire was sequenced with immunoSEQ multiplex PCR; TCRdb's copy has only in-frame clones and lacks some. The sample includes fewer than 250,000 clones, 75% to 90% of them seen just once. Sequencing was performed on peripheral blood. Receptors originate from a woman aged 65 to 85 with active or convalescent COVID-19.

As regards this clone: In the same sample, other DNA sequences code for this CDR3. The CDR3 region is CASSPGLAGGSDTQYF. Written as DNA, the CDR3 is TGTGCCAGCTCACCGGGACTAGCGGGGGGGTCAGATACGCAGTATTTT. The chain is built from TRBV18 and TRBJ2-3, with TRBD2 identical over 16 bases. Germline-derived CDR1 and CDR2 are KGHSH and LQKENI. There are 16 residues in the CDR3. V lost 3 bases to trimming and J lost 4 bases; unmatched junction nucleotides: 1. Based on the CDR3 plus reference TRBV18 and TRBJ2-3, the full variable domain is NAGVMQNPRHLVRRRGQEARLRCSPMKGHSHVYWYRQLPEEGLKFMVYLQKENIIDESGMPKERFSAEFPKEGPSILRIQQVVRGDSAAYFCASSPGLAGGSDTQYFGPGTRLTVL.

This sequence joins TRBV6-1 and TRBJ1-1; 7 bases are a match to TRBD1. Germline V gene sequence: CDR1 MNHNS, CDR2 SASEGT. CDR3 length: 13 amino acids. Unmatched junction bases numbered 5, after V lost 6 bases and J lost 4 bases. CDR3 DNA sequence: TGTGCCAGCAGCTACAGGGGAAGCACTGAAGCTTTCTTT. Its protein is CASSYRGSTEAFF.

The V and J genes are TRBV2 and TRBJ2-2; D not resolved. Germline CDR1 reads SNHLY; CDR2 reads FYNNEI. The germline V and J ends were trimmed by 8 bases and 1 base, with 11 bases remaining between them. The CDR3 loop spans 14 amino acids. The CDR3 here is CASLRFENTGELFF. In nucleotides, the CDR3 is TGTGCCAGCCTCAGGTTCGAGAACACCGGGGAGCTGTTTTTT.

This clone has a single count. The CDR3 DNA follows: TGTGCCAGCAGTGAACTAGCGGGAGGGTACAATGAGCAGTTCTTC. This encodes CASSELAGGYNEQFF. The V call is TRBV2, the J call TRBJ2-1; TRBD2 matches 12 bases. Germline V lookup: CDR1 SNHLY, CDR2 FYNNEI. Unmatched junction bases numbered 0, after V lost 2 bases and J lost 4 bases. The CDR3 consists of 15 residues. Full variable domain (rest looked up from reference TRBV2 and TRBJ2-1): EPEVTQTPSHQVTQMGQEVILRCVPISNHLYFYWYRQILGQKVEFLVSFYNNEISEKSEIFDDQFSVERPDGSNFTLKIRSTKLEDSAMYFCASSELAGGYNEQFFGPGTRLTVL.

V usage is TRBV27 and J usage is TRBJ1-1; TRBD1 matches 7 bases. The CDR3 is 13 residues long. CDR1 is MNHEY and CDR2 is SMNVEV in the germline V gene (reference sequence). The trim removed 4 bases at V and 8 bases at J, leaving 7 bases unmatched. The CDR3 nucleotides are TGTGCCAGCAGTTCGGCTGACAGGGCAGAAGCTTTCTTT. It codes for CASSSADRAEAFF.

This chain joins TRBV28 and TRBJ1-1; the D gene is possibly TRBD1 (5 bases). Per germline, CDR1 MDHEN and CDR2 SYDVKM. V dropped 1 base and J dropped 0 bases, with 9 bases sitting between them. There are 15 residues in the CDR3. CDR3 amino acids: CASSLYRRVNTEAFF. The DNA for the CDR3 is TGTGCCAGCAGTTTATACAGGAGGGTGAACACTGAAGCTTTCTTT.

This clone has just a few counts. J is TRBJ2-1 and V is TRBV11-2, with 7 bases aligning to TRBD2. The junction had 7 bases not matched to a gene; V was cut back by 4 bases and J by 4 bases. The CDR3 totals 15 residues. From germline, CDR1 is SGHAT and CDR2 FQNNGV. The CDR3 is CASSYGGSGYNEQFF. CDR3 in DNA: TGTGCCAGCAGCTACGGCGGGAGTGGATACAATGAGCAGTTCTTC.

The CDR3 region has the DNA TGCGCCAGCAGCGGTGGGGGACAGATAAATTCACCCCTCCACTTT. Translating it yields CASSGGGQINSPLHF. The rearrangement joins TRBV5-1 to TRBJ1-6; 7 bases fit TRBD1. The CDR3 runs 15 residues. CDR1 SGHRS and CDR2 YFSETQ come from the germline V gene. With 4 bases clipped from V and 7 bases from J, the junction kept 8 bases outside the gene matches.

This chain uses TRBV18 with TRBJ2-5; 8 bases line up with TRBD1. V lost 2 bases, J lost 5 bases, and 7 bases stayed unmatched. The CDR3 length is 15 residues. Germline V gene lookup returns CDR1 KGHSH and CDR2 LQKENI. CDR3 loop: CASSPRTGKLETQYF. CDR3 nucleotides: TGTGCCAGCTCACCAAGGACAGGGAAGCTTGAGACCCAGTACTTC.

This clone showed up just once. The rearrangement joins TRBV28 to TRBJ2-7; D might be TRBD1 (6 bases). The germline V and J ends were trimmed by 6 bases and 2 bases, with 11 bases remaining between them. Germline V gene lookup returns CDR1 MDHEN and CDR2 SYDVKM. The CDR3 has 13 amino acids. This CDR3 is CASRAQGTYEQYF. The CDR3 DNA reads as TGTGCCAGCAGGGCACAGGGAACCTACGAGCAGTACTTC.

The sample holds a few counts of this clone. Other nucleotide sequences in the sample specify the same CDR3. This chain uses TRBV6-5 with TRBJ1-1, with D maybe TRBD1 (5 bases). Germline V lookup: CDR1 MNHEY, CDR2 SVGAGI. This CDR3 comprises 13 residues. Deletions cut 5 bases from V and 0 bases from J, with 7 bases between. The CDR3, as DNA: TGTGCCAGCAGTCGGACACTGAACACTGAAGCTTTCTTT. Protein sequence: CASSRTLNTEAFF.

This clone was observed a few times. The chain combines TRBV6-4 with TRBJ2-7; TRBD1 agrees at 9 bases. The germline gives CDR1 MRHNA, CDR2 SNTAGT. This CDR3 region has 13 residues. V lost 2 bases to trimming and J lost 7 bases; unmatched junction nucleotides: 3. CDR3 nucleotide sequence: TGTGCCAGCAGTGACGGGACAGGGAGGGAGCAGTACTTC. Translating it yields CASSDGTGREQYF.

CDR3 in DNA: TGTGCCTCCAACCGCGGGTTTCGGGTGGGATCTGAAGCTTTCTTT. Encoded protein: CASNRGFRVGSEAFF. J is TRBJ1-1 and V is TRBV30; D call uncertain. V lost 7 bases and J lost 6, with 24 bases in between. Germline V gene data show CDR1 as GTSNPN and CDR2 as SVGIG (reference sequence). This CDR3 contains 15 residues.

V and J are TRBV18 and TRBJ2-3; D remains unclear. Looked up from germline, CDR1 is KGHSH and CDR2 is LQKENI. Trimming pared 6 bases from V and 2 bases from J, leaving 3 bases between. CDR3 length equals 11 residues. The CDR3 is CASSSTDTQYF. In DNA, the CDR3 is TGTGCCAGCTCCTCCACAGATACGCAGTATTTT.

The chain joins TRBV5-1 to TRBJ1-2; D may be TRBD1 (5 bases). V was trimmed by 7 bases and J by 0 bases, leaving 13 bases between them. The length of the CDR3 is 14 residues. Germline V lookup: CDR1 SGHRS, CDR2 YFSETQ. CDR3 in amino acids: CASSLQDANYGYTF. CDR3 nucleotide sequence: TGCGCCAGCTCCCTACAGGACGCTAACTATGGCTACACCTTC.

This rearrangement joins TRBV28 to TRBJ2-5; the match to TRBD2 covers 10 bases. V shed 9 bases and J 1 base; nucleotides not matched to a gene: 8. This CDR3 has 15 residues. CDR1 is MDHEN, CDR2 SYDVKM, per germline. CDR3 DNA sequence: TGTGCCAGTGGACGAGCGGGAGGGGTCCAAGAGACCCAGTACTTC. This gives the protein CASGRAGGVQETQYF. Full variable domain (remainder filled in from reference TRBV28 and TRBJ2-5): DVKVTQSSRYLVKRTGEKVFLECVQDMDHENMFWYRQDPGLGLRLIYFSYDVKMKEKGDIPEGYSVSREKKERFSLILESASTNQTSMYLCASGRAGGVQETQYFGPGTRLLVL.

The CDR3 loop reads CASSSRTGGNYNEQFF. CDR3 nucleotide sequence: TGTGCCAGCAGCTCCCGGACAGGGGGCAACTACAATGAGCAGTTCTTC. The chain couples TRBV7-9 to TRBJ2-1; 11 bases line up with TRBD1. The CDR3 has 16 amino acids. Germline V lookup: CDR1 SEHNR, CDR2 FQNEAQ (reference sequence). V shed 4 bases, J shed 3 bases, and the junction held 5 bases outside the gene matches.